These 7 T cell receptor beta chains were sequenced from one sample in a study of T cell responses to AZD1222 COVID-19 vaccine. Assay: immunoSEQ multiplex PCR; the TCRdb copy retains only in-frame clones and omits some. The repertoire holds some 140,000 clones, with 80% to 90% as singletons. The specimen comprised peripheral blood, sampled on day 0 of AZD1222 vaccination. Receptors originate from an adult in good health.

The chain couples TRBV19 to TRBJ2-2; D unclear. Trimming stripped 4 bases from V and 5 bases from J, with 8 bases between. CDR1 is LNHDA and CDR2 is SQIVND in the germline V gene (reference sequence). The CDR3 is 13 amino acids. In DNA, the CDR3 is TGTGCCAGTAGTAGTCAAGGTACCGGGGAGCTGTTTTTT. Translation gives CASSSQGTGELFF.

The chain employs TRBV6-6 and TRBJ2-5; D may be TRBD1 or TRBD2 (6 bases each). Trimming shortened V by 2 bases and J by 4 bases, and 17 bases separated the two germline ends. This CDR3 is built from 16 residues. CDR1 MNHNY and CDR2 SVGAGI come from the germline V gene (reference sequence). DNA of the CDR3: TGTGCCAGCAGTTACGGGGCTCTAGGGGGAGGAGAGACCCAGTACTTC. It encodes CASSYGALGGGETQYF.

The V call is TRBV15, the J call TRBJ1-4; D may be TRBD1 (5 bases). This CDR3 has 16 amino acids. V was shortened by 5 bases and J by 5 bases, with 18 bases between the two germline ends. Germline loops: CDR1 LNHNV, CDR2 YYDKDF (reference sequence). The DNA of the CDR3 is TGTGCCACCAGCCCCATAGCGGGGCGAGGGAATGAAAAACTGTTTTTT. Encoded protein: CATSPIAGRGNEKLFF.

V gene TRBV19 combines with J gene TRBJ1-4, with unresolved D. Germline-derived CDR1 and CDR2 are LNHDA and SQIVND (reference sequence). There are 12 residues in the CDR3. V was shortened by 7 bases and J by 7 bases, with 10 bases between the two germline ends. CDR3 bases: TGTGCCAGTACAGTCGTGGGTGAAAAACTGTTTTTT. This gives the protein CASTVVGEKLFF.

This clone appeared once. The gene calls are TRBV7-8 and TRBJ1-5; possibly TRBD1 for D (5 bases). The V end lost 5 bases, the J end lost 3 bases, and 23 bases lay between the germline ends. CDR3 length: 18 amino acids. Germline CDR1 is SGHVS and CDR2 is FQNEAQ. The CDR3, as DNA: TGTGCCAGCAGCCTTAATCTAATCCGGGACGCTTTCAATCAGCCCCAGCATTTT. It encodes CASSLNLIRDAFNQPQHF.

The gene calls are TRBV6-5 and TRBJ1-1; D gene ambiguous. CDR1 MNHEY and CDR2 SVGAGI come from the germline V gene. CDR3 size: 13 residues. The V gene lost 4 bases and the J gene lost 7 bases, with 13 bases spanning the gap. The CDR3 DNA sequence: TGTGCCAGCAGTTTCCAACGACATATTGAAGCTTTCTTT. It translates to CASSFQRHIEAFF.

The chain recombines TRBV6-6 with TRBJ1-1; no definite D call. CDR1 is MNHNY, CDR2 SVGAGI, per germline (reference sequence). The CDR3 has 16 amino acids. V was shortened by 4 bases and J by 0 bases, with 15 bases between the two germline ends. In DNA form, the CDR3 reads TGTGCCAGCAGTTCAGCCCAGACCAGTTTGAACACTGAAGCTTTCTTT. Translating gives CASSSAQTSLNTEAFF.